The rows below give T cell receptor beta chains drawn from one sample of a study of shared clonotypes between healthy human individuals. The repertoire was sequenced with immunoSEQ multiplex PCR; TCRdb's copy has only in-frame clones and lacks some. Of under 2,500,000 clones listed, about 94% are singletons. The sequenced material came from naive CD4+ T cells sorted from blood. Source of these receptors: a man in his late teens or twenties in good health. The CDR3 runs from the conserved cysteine through the conserved F or W. The D gene is left open where the match is weak. Size values are once, few and many counts, or a class for expanded clones, and some rows have none.

j_gene | abundance | d_gene | v_gene | CDR3aa | CDR3nt
TRBJ1-1 | once | TRBD1 | TRBV18 | CASSPPAGTGAITFF | TGTGCCAGCTCACCACCGGCAGGGACAGGGGCTATAACTTTCTTT
TRBJ1-6 | - | - | TRBV4-2 | CASSRELGAGSPLHF | TGTGCCAGCAGCCGAGAGCTGGGGGCGGGATCACCCCTCCACTTT
TRBJ1-6 | - | - | TRBV9 | CASSVDGERYNSPLHF | TGTGCCAGCAGCGTAGATGGGGAACGGTATAATTCACCCCTCCACTTT
TRBJ1-2 | - | - | TRBV30 | CAWRGGTYRNYGYTF | TGTGCCTGGAGGGGGGGGACTTACCGTAACTATGGCTACACCTTC
TRBJ1-2 | - | TRBD1 | TRBV5-1 | CASSSQDRGFYGYTF | TGCGCCAGCAGCTCCCAGGACAGGGGGTTCTATGGCTACACCTTC
TRBJ2-7 | - | TRBD2 | TRBV10-3 | CAISDRSREDEDF | TGTGCCATCAGTGACCGATCCCGGGAGGACGAGGACTTC
TRBJ1-6 | - | - | TRBV5-6 | CASSEVQGDSPLHF | TGTGCCAGCAGCGAGGTACAGGGAGACTCACCCCTCCACTTT
TRBJ1-2 | once | TRBD1 | TRBV7-8 | CASSSRTGGYYGYTF | TGTGCCAGCAGCTCACGGACAGGGGGCTACTATGGCTACACCTTC
TRBJ2-1 | - | - | TRBV7-7 | CASSLAREVPEQFF | TGTGCTAGCAGCTTAGCGCGAGAAGTCCCTGAGCAGTTCTTC
TRBJ1-1 | - | TRBD1 | TRBV10-3 | CATTLGTGKLYTEAFF | TGTGCCACCACACTGGGGACAGGGAAGTTATACACTGAAGCTTTCTTT
TRBJ2-5 | - | - | TRBV29-1 | CSVRPRLQETQYF | TGCAGCGTCCGTCCTAGACTCCAAGAGACCCAGTACTTC
TRBJ1-5 | - | - | TRBV5-6 | CASSLGGKYQPQHF | TGTGCCAGCAGCTTGGGCGGGAAATACCAGCCCCAGCATTTT
TRBJ2-1 | - | TRBD2 | TRBV5-1 | CASSLESGVANEQFF | TGCGCCAGCAGCTTGGAAAGCGGGGTGGCCAATGAGCAGTTCTTC
TRBJ2-1 | - | - | TRBV13 | CASSTGGDEQFF | TGTGCCAGCAGCACAGGGGGGGATGAGCAGTTCTTC
TRBJ2-2 | once | - | TRBV5-1 | CASSFPNTGELFF | TGCGCCAGCAGTTTTCCGAACACCGGGGAGCTGTTTTTT
TRBJ1-6 | - | - | TRBV27 | CASTTTGGYNSPLHF | TGTGCCAGCACCACTACGGGGGGATATAATTCACCCCTCCACTTT
TRBJ2-7 | - | - | TRBV7-8 | CASSLGRDPLYEQYF | TGTGCCAGCAGCTTAGGGAGGGATCCCCTCTACGAGCAGTACTTC
TRBJ2-2 | - | TRBD1 | TRBV2 | CASSGSPGQGARGRTGELFF | TGTGCCAGCAGTGGCTCACCGGGACAGGGGGCGCGGGGAAGGACCGGGGAGCTGTTTTTT
TRBJ2-2 | - | - | TRBV25-1 | CASSEGQINTGELFF | TGTGCCAGCAGTGAAGGGCAGATCAACACCGGGGAGCTGTTTTTT
TRBJ1-2 | once | TRBD1 | TRBV6-6 | CASSSGTGNGYTF | TGTGCCAGCAGTTCGGGGACAGGGAATGGCTACACCTTC
TRBJ1-2 | - | - | TRBV13 | CASSLDRAGGYTF | TGTGCCAGCAGCTTAGACAGGGCGGGCGGCTACACCTTC
TRBJ1-6 | - | TRBD1 | TRBV27 | CASSPRGLSTYNSPLHF | TGTGCCAGCAGTCCAAGGGGGCTAAGTACCTATAATTCACCCCTCCACTTT
TRBJ1-1 | - | - | TRBV19 | CASITARGLNTEAFF | TGTGCCAGTATCACCGCCAGGGGACTGAACACTGAAGCTTTCTTT
TRBJ2-1 | - | - | TRBV30 | CAWSVRTSRAEQFF | TGTGCCTGGAGTGTAAGGACTTCGCGGGCTGAGCAGTTCTTC
TRBJ2-7 | - | TRBD1 | TRBV9 | CASSRIEYPGGGYEQYF | TGTGCCAGCAGCCGTATAGAGTATCCAGGGGGCGGTTACGAGCAGTACTTC
TRBJ2-1 | - | - | TRBV30 | CAWFSGGSPSYNEQFF | TGTGCCTGGTTTAGTGGGGGATCCCCCTCCTACAATGAGCAGTTCTTC
TRBJ1-5 | - | - | TRBV18 | CASSPMGVDQPQHF | TGTGCCAGCTCACCTATGGGGGTAGATCAGCCCCAGCATTTT
TRBJ1-2 | - | - | TRBV5-1 | CASSSGGAPNYGYTF | TGCGCCAGCAGCTCCGGGGGAGCACCGAACTATGGCTACACCTTC
TRBJ1-6 | - | - | TRBV11-2 | CASSPLGDVGSPLHF | TGTGCCAGCAGTCCACTTGGCGACGTCGGTTCACCCCTCCACTTT
TRBJ1-2 | - | - | TRBV30 | CAWSRTAGNSYGYTF | TGTGCCTGGAGTAGGACCGCTGGGAACTCCTATGGCTACACCTTC
TRBJ2-2 | - | - | TRBV7-8 | CASSLVPGSSTGELFF | TGTGCCAGCAGCTTAGTTCCGGGATCTAGCACCGGGGAGCTGTTTTTT
TRBJ2-3 | - | TRBD2 | TRBV7-3 | CASSSGLPSTDTQYF | TGTGCCAGCAGCTCGGGACTACCTAGCACAGATACGCAGTATTTT
TRBJ2-7 | - | TRBD1 | TRBV13 | CASSLQGAAYEQYF | TGTGCCAGCAGCTTACAGGGGGCCGCATACGAGCAGTACTTC
TRBJ1-1 | - | - | TRBV11-2 | CASSLPGLGAAFF | TGTGCCAGCAGCCTCCCGGGCCTCGGCGCAGCTTTCTTT